Following are 26 T cell receptor beta chains from one sample sequenced in a study of technical replicates of blood from a few donors (dated by TCRdb to about 2017). Receptor libraries were prepared by the immunoSEQ multiplex PCR assay. Imported from immuneACCESS, the table was reduced by TCRdb to in-frame sequences with V and J called. These copies leave out some clones; in studies compared against another copy, an unresolved V gene accounts for under half, and the cause of the remainder is not known. The sample records some 77,000 clones, roughly 93% of which are singletons. Of the sample, about 0.37% is held by the ten largest clones. The source material was T cells isolated from PBMCs. These receptors were collected from a human donor in good health.

The CDR3 sequence: CATSSRQGENEKLFF. The CDR3 region has the DNA TGTGCCACCTCATCCAGACAGGGGGAAAACGAAAAACTGTTTTTT. The rearrangement uses TRBV10-3 and TRBJ1-4, with 9 nucleotides matching TRBD1. Germline V CDR1 and CDR2: ENHRY, SYGVKD. The V gene end was trimmed by 10 bases and the J gene end by 8 bases; junction bases not matched to a gene: 14. The CDR3 loop spans 15 amino acids.

The chain uses TRBV6-5 and TRBJ2-7, with 10 positions matching TRBD2. CDR1 is MNHEY and CDR2 is SVGAGI in the germline V gene. With V trimmed by 3 bases and J by 7 bases, 9 bases remained unmatched. The CDR3 has 15 amino acids. Here the CDR3 reads CASSYSSGRSGEQYF. DNA of the CDR3: TGTGCCAGCAGTTATTCTAGCGGGAGATCGGGGGAGCAGTACTTC.

CDR3 residues: CASSQRMDRAEAGYTF. In nucleotides, the CDR3 is TGCGCCAGCAGCCAACGGATGGACAGGGCTGAAGCGGGCTACACCTTC. The chain is built from TRBV4-1 and TRBJ1-2; TRBD1 matches at 8 bases. The germline CDR1 and CDR2 sequences are MGHRA and YSYEKL. The CDR3 spans 16 residues. The ends lost 2 bases at V and 8 bases at J; junction bases unmatched: 13.

The chain links TRBV19 to TRBJ2-2; 8 bases fit TRBD2. V lost 6 bases, J lost 2 bases, and 5 bases stayed unmatched. This CDR3 spans 15 amino acids. Per the germline V gene, CDR1 is LNHDA and CDR2 is SQIVND (reference sequence). CDR3 residues: CASSKTSGNTGELFF. The DNA for the CDR3 is TGTGCCAGTAGCAAAACTAGCGGAAACACCGGGGAGCTGTTTTTT.

The rearrangement joins TRBV4-1 to TRBJ2-1; D not certain. CDR3 length: 20 residues. Per the germline V gene, CDR1 is MGHRA and CDR2 is YSYEKL. V dropped 6 bases and J dropped 3 bases, with 30 bases sitting between them. The chain's CDR3 is CASSPTAAPNYKYFYNEQFF. Written as DNA, the CDR3 is TGCGCCAGCAGTCCCACCGCGGCCCCTAATTATAAGTACTTCTACAATGAGCAGTTCTTC.

The rearrangement joins TRBV7-3 to TRBJ2-2; D may be TRBD1 (6 bases). V was shortened by 4 bases and J by 0 bases, with 9 bases between the two germline ends. Germline assignment: CDR1 SGHTA and CDR2 FQGTGA. The CDR3 has 15 amino acids. Here the CDR3 DNA reads TGTGCCAGCAGCTCGACAGGACCGAACACCGGGGAGCTGTTTTTT. Its translation is CASSSTGPNTGELFF.

This clone showed up just once. The chain recombines TRBV6-4 with TRBJ2-1, with 12 bases fitting TRBD1. Germline CDR1 and CDR2: MRHNA and SNTAGT. With V trimmed by 3 bases and J by 8 bases, 5 bases remained unmatched. The CDR3 spans 15 residues. In DNA, the CDR3 is TGTGCCAGCAGTGAAGGGACAGGGGGCTTCGATGAGCAGTTCTTC. Translation: CASSEGTGGFDEQFF.

The chain carries TRBV9 and TRBJ1-1; maybe TRBD1 (6 bases). Germline V gives CDR1 SGDLS, CDR2 YYNGEE. V lost 2 bases, J lost 4 bases, and 12 bases lay in between. The CDR3 runs to 14 residues. The CDR3 reads CASSVRTVSTEAFF. CDR3 in DNA: TGTGCCAGCAGCGTTCGGACAGTGTCCACTGAAGCTTTCTTT.

The chain couples TRBV28 to TRBJ2-3, with a weak D call TRBD1 (7 bases). The CDR3 has 15 residues. From germline, CDR1 is MDHEN and CDR2 SYDVKM. V dropped 8 bases and J dropped 0 bases, with 15 bases sitting between them. The CDR3, as DNA: TGTGCCAGCTCCAGGGGGGTATCTAGCACAGATACGCAGTATTTT. Encoded protein: CASSRGVSSTDTQYF.

This sequence joins TRBV5-4 and TRBJ2-1; 8 bases line up with TRBD2. V lost 4 bases to trimming and J lost 7 bases; unmatched junction nucleotides: 10. The CDR3 loop spans 15 amino acids. Looked up from germline, CDR1 is SGHNT and CDR2 is YYREEE (reference sequence). CDR3 region: CASSPKREPRNEQFF. The CDR3 DNA reads as TGTGCCAGCAGCCCAAAGCGGGAGCCTCGGAATGAGCAGTTCTTC.

The sample holds a few counts of this clone. The chain links TRBV27 to TRBJ1-5; D unresolved. The germline V and J ends were trimmed by 5 bases and 7 bases, with 12 bases remaining between them. Per the germline V gene, CDR1 is MNHEY and CDR2 is SMNVEV (reference sequence). This CDR3 contains 13 residues. The CDR3 protein is CASSPGVGQPQHF. The DNA of the CDR3 is TGTGCCAGCAGTCCCGGGGTTGGCCAGCCCCAGCATTTT.

For the CDR3, the DNA is TGTGCCAGCATCCTTAGCGGGCCCACTAATGAGCAGTTCTTC. Its protein is CASILSGPTNEQFF. V gene TRBV6-1 combines with J gene TRBJ2-1, with 7 bases identical to TRBD2. The CDR3 consists of 14 residues. V dropped 7 bases and J dropped 7; count of bases not matched to a gene: 10. Germline V CDR1 and CDR2: MNHNS, SASEGT.

The chain couples TRBV27 to TRBJ2-1, with 8 bases that match TRBD1. Germline V gives CDR1 MNHEY, CDR2 SMNVEV (reference sequence). The CDR3 has 17 amino acids. J lost 5 bases, V lost 3 bases, and 12 bases had no gene match. For the CDR3, the DNA is TGTGCCAGCAGTTTTATCCGGGACAGGCTGACCGACAATGAGCAGTTCTTC. Its protein product is CASSFIRDRLTDNEQFF.

This chain joins TRBV7-8 and TRBJ2-1; 8 nucleotides align to TRBD2. Germline V lookup: CDR1 SGHVS, CDR2 FQNEAQ. The CDR3 contains 16 residues. Losses at the gene ends were 5 bases for V and 8 bases for J; bases not matched to a gene: 14. CDR3 coding DNA: TGTGCCAGCAGCCGCGTCGCTAGCGGGTTTAGGGATGAGCAGTTCTTC. This sequence encodes CASSRVASGFRDEQFF. The full variable domain, rest sourced from reference TRBV7-8 and TRBJ2-1, is GAGVSQSPRYKVAKRGQDVALRCDPISGHVSLFWYQQALGQGPEFLTYFQNEAQLDKSGLPSDRFFAERPEGSVSTLKIQRTQQEDSAVYLCASSRVASGFRDEQFFGPGTRLTVL.

CDR3 sequence reads: CASSRSGETQYF. CDR3 in DNA: TGTGCCAGCAGCCGTTCCGGGGAGACCCAGTACTTC. V gene TRBV5-8 combines with J gene TRBJ2-5; D gene unclear. CDR1 and CDR2 from the germline V gene are SGHTS and YDEGEE. V was trimmed by 4 bases and J by 5 bases, leaving 9 bases between them. CDR3 length: 12 amino acids.

The V gene is TRBV10-3, the J gene TRBJ1-3; 7 positions match TRBD1. Unmatched junction bases numbered 1, after V lost 7 bases and J lost 4 bases. CDR3 size: 12 residues. From germline, CDR1 is ENHRY and CDR2 SYGVKD. The CDR3 coding sequence is TGTGCCATCAAGGGGGCGGGAAACACCATATATTTT. Translating gives CAIKGAGNTIYF.

This sequence joins TRBV18 and TRBJ2-5; D possibly corresponds to TRBD2 (6 bases). CDR3 length: 15 amino acids. V dropped 4 bases and J dropped 5 bases, with 17 bases sitting between them. Germline-derived CDR1 and CDR2 are KGHSH and LQKENI. The CDR3 DNA is TGTGCCAGCTCACTTCCCGCTGGGGGGAAGGAGACCCAGTACTTC. It specifies CASSLPAGGKETQYF.

This chain uses TRBV5-1 with TRBJ2-3; 10 bases line up with TRBD2. The CDR3 contains 17 residues. V lost 4 bases, J lost 1 base, and 9 bases stayed unmatched. CDR1 and CDR2 (germline): SGHRS, YFSETQ. CDR3 sequence: CASSPSLAGGGTDTQYF. CDR3 nucleotide sequence: TGCGCCAGCAGCCCTTCATTAGCGGGGGGAGGCACAGATACGCAGTATTTT.

The rearrangement links TRBV6-1 to TRBJ2-7, with 8 nucleotides matching TRBD1. The CDR3 covers 13 residues. J gave up 3 bases and V 4 bases, and 2 bases lay outside the gene matches. CDR1 MNHNS and CDR2 SASEGT come from the germline V gene. The DNA for the CDR3 is TGTGCCAGCAGTGTTACAGGGGGCTACGAGCAGTACTTC. It codes for CASSVTGGYEQYF.

The gene calls are TRBV13 and TRBJ2-5; D possibly corresponds to TRBD2 (6 bases). CDR1 and CDR2 (germline): PRHDT, FYEKMQ (reference sequence). The V end lost 2 bases, the J end lost 0 bases, and 16 bases lay between the germline ends. The CDR3 is 17 amino acids. In nucleotides, the CDR3 is TGTGCCAGCAGCTTAATTGGGGCGGGACGCTACCAAGAGACCCAGTACTTC. It encodes CASSLIGAGRYQETQYF.

This clone appeared once. This sequence joins TRBV14 and TRBJ1-2, with D possibly being TRBD1 (5 bases). This CDR3 is built from 16 residues. The germline V gene encodes CDR1 SGHDN and CDR2 FVKESK. With 2 bases removed from V and 4 bases from J, the gap between germline ends came to 17 bases. CDR3 region: CASSQLGQGLIYGYTF. The CDR3, as DNA: TGTGCCAGCAGCCAACTTGGGCAGGGCCTAATCTATGGCTACACCTTC.

V and J are TRBV5-6 and TRBJ2-4; D is ambiguous. Germline V gene sequence: CDR1 SGHDT, CDR2 YYEEEE. Trimming left V 5 bases short and J 3 bases short, with 15 bases between. CDR3 length equals 15 residues. CDR3 in amino acids: CASSLRGSGKNIQYF. As DNA, the CDR3 is TGTGCCAGCAGTTTAAGAGGATCGGGCAAAAACATTCAGTACTTC.

The J gene is TRBJ2-7, the V gene TRBV13; the D is unclear. The V end lost 3 bases, the J end lost 7 bases, and 7 bases lay between the germline ends. There are 11 residues in the CDR3. Germline loops: CDR1 PRHDT, CDR2 FYEKMQ (reference sequence). The CDR3 protein is CASSFFSEQYF. For the CDR3, the DNA is TGTGCCAGCAGCTTCTTCTCGGAGCAGTACTTC.

The V gene is TRBV19, the J gene TRBJ2-7; 8 positions match TRBD1. The CDR3 extends over 14 amino acids. The junction had 4 bases not matched to a gene; V was cut back by 4 bases and J by 2 bases. Germline V gives CDR1 LNHDA, CDR2 SQIVND (reference sequence). CDR3 coding DNA: TGTGCCAGTAGTAACTCAGGGGGCGCCTACGAGCAGTACTTC. This codes for CASSNSGGAYEQYF.

This clone was seen just once. V gene TRBV10-3 combines with J gene TRBJ2-7; D perhaps matches TRBD2 (6 bases). The V end was cut by 10 bases, the J end by 3 bases, with 16 bases between. Germline CDR1 reads ENHRY; CDR2 reads SYGVKD. The CDR3 has 13 amino acids. The CDR3 loop is CASSEGTVYEQYF. The CDR3 nucleotides are TGTGCCAGCTCGGAGGGTACAGTCTACGAGCAGTACTTC.

V gene TRBV28 combines with J gene TRBJ1-5; unclear D gene. This CDR3 has 11 amino acids. V shed 6 bases and J shed 5 bases, with 5 bases lying between them. Germline V CDR1 and CDR2: MDHEN, SYDVKM. CDR3 sequence: CASSRDQPQHF. In DNA, the CDR3 is TGTGCCAGCAGCCGAGATCAGCCCCAGCATTTT.